The 25 T cell receptor beta chains in this list originate from one sample, sequenced in a study of breast tumors, draining lymph nodes, adjacent tissues. Samples came from axillary lymph nodes draining the breast cancer. TCRdb used MiXCR to reprocess the multiplex PCR reads, holding one entry per CDR3 protein. The data contain some 170,000 distinct CDR3 sequences, approximately 33% of them singletons. The source material was axillary lymph node tissue. The receptors were gathered from a female donor with breast cancer. Some clones in this sample may be carry-over from other donors' samples.

This clonotype was counted at least ten times. The rearrangement links TRBV6-2 or TRBV6-3 to TRBJ2-3; 9 bases map to TRBD2. CDR1 MNHEY and CDR2 SVGEGT come from the germline V gene. The length of the CDR3 is 19 residues. Trimming cost V 0 bases and J 1 base; bases outside gene matches: 11. In DNA form, the CDR3 reads TGTGCCAGCAGTTACTCGTCCAGCGGGAGGAGAGGGGGCACAGATACGCAGTATTTT. Its translation is CASSYSSSGRRGGTDTQYF.

V gene TRBV20-1 combines with J gene TRBJ2-5, with D perhaps TRBD2 (6 bases). The CDR3 extends over 23 amino acids. CDR1 is DFQATT, CDR2 SNEGSKA, per germline (reference sequence). With 5 bases removed from V and 4 bases from J, the gap between germline ends came to 44 bases. The chain's CDR3 is CSACTLEGTSSTDTQQVLETQYF. For the CDR3, the DNA is TGCAGTGCTTGTACCTTAGAGGGGACTTCCAGCACAGATACGCAGCAAGTCTTAGAGACCCAGTACTTC.

The chain links TRBV7-3 to TRBJ1-1; 7 nucleotides agree with TRBD1. This CDR3 comprises 14 residues. V was pared by 5 bases and J by 11 bases, with 14 bases of the junction left unmatched. The germline V gene encodes CDR1 SGHTA and CDR2 FQGTGA. CDR3 loop: CASSQSTGTLGAFF. CDR3 nucleotide sequence: TGTGCCAGCAGCCAATCGACAGGGACCTTGGGCGCTTTCTTT.

This chain uses TRBV29-1 with TRBJ1-5; 8 bases are shared with TRBD1. This CDR3 is 15 amino acids long. The germline gives CDR1 SQVTM, CDR2 ANQGSEA. Trimming at V came to 7 bases and at J to 2 bases, leaving 10 bases not matched to a gene. CDR3 amino acids: CSGRQGRLGNQPQHF. Here the CDR3 DNA reads TGCAGCGGACGACAGGGGCGGTTGGGCAATCAGCCCCAGCATTTT.

The chain couples TRBV7-3 to TRBJ1-1; D gene unclear. In germline, CDR1 is SGHTA, CDR2 FQGTGA. The CDR3 has 15 amino acids. V lost 3 bases and J 1 base, leaving 12 bases between the germline ends. The CDR3 reads CASSLNPTTNTEAFF. In nucleotides, the CDR3 is TGTGCCAGCAGCTTGAATCCCACAACGAACACTGAAGCTTTCTTT. The variable domain in full, with the rest retrieved from reference TRBV7-3 and TRBJ1-1, is GAGVSQTPSNKVTEKGKYVELRCDPISGHTALYWYRQSLGQGPEFLIYFQGTGAADDSGLPNDRFFAVRPEGSVSTLKIQRTERGDSAVYLCASSLNPTTNTEAFFGQGTRLTVV.

At least ten counts were recorded for this clonotype. The chain links TRBV6-1 to TRBJ2-2; D is unclear. The CDR3 extends over 13 amino acids. Trimming pared 8 bases from V and 7 bases from J, leaving 14 bases between. Germline CDR1 reads MNHNS; CDR2 reads SASEGT. The CDR3 is CASLPLRDGELFF. CDR3 bases: TGTGCCAGCCTCCCTTTAAGGGACGGGGAGCTGTTTTTT.

Ten or more counts support this clonotype. The V call is TRBV20-1, the J call TRBJ1-2, with 12 bases fitting TRBD1. Germline-derived CDR1 and CDR2 are DFQATT and SNEGSKA (reference sequence). Trimming removed 1 base from V and 4 bases from J; junction bases left unmatched: 10. The CDR3 has 17 amino acids. CDR3 in DNA: TGCAGTGCTAGAGCCCCTGGGACAGGGGGCCTAGGCTATGGCTACACCTTC. Protein: CSARAPGTGGLGYGYTF.

With regard to this clonotype: This sequence may be a read error, since a much larger clone differs from it by one base. The chain carries TRBV27 and TRBJ1-2; D is ambiguous. Deletions cut 0 bases from V and 6 bases from J, with 11 bases between. CDR1 MNHEY and CDR2 SMNVEV come from the germline V gene (reference sequence). This CDR3 comprises 14 residues. For the CDR3, the DNA is TGTGCCAGCAGTTTATCGATGGGAAACCATGGCTACACCTTC. Amino acids: CASSLSMGNHGYTF.

The CDR3 loop reads CASSQGQEFYGYTF. The CDR3, as DNA: TGTGCCAGCTCCCAGGGACAAGAGTTCTATGGCTACACCTTC. This chain connects TRBV11-2 to TRBJ1-2; the D gene is possibly TRBD1 (6 bases). The CDR3 has 14 amino acids. Germline CDR1 reads SGHAT; CDR2 reads FQNNGV. The V end lost 8 bases, the J end lost 4 bases, and 17 bases lay between the germline ends. Drawing the rest from reference TRBV11-2 and TRBJ1-2, the complete variable domain is EAGVAQSPRYKIIEKRQSVAFWCNPISGHATLYWYQQILGQGPKLLIQFQNNGVVDDSQLPKDRFSAERLKGVDSTLKIQPAKLEDSAVYLCASSQGQEFYGYTFGSGTRLTVV.

Points on this clonotype: Sequence at one end of the junction differs from germline and may be a read error. The chain couples TRBV6-4 to TRBJ1-2; D remains ambiguous. CDR1 MRHNA and CDR2 SNTAGT come from the germline V gene. The CDR3 has 13 amino acids. CDR3 DNA: TGTGCCAGCAGTCTCGAATCTGGCTATGGCTACGCCTTC. Translating it yields CASSLESGYGYAF.

About this clonotype itself: In this CDR3 the conserved last residue, phenylalanine or tryptophan, is missing, so a read error is likely. The rearrangement joins TRBV9 to TRBJ2-7; a possible D gene is TRBD1 (6 bases). The end of the DNA aligns better with TRBJ2-1, so the J call may be wrong. The CDR3 totals 14 residues. CDR1 is SGDLS, CDR2 YYNGEE, per germline. The CDR3 here is CASSVVDSLDEQFL. CDR3 DNA sequence: TGTGCCAGCAGCGTAGTGGACAGCTTAGACGAGCAGTTCCTC.

As regards this clonotype: A read error may account for a junction end that differs from germline. This sequence joins TRBV14 and TRBJ1-4; D not certain. The germline V gene encodes CDR1 SGHDN and CDR2 FVKESK. The CDR3 runs 14 residues. CDR3 region: CVSSRRPANEKLLF. CDR3 in DNA: TGTGTCAGCAGTCGGAGGCCGGCTAATGAAAAACTGCTTTTT.

This clonotype came up many times. V and J are TRBV10-3 and TRBJ1-2; D possibly corresponds to TRBD1 (5 bases). The V end lost 0 bases, the J end lost 2 bases, and 10 bases lay between the germline ends. This CDR3 is 15 amino acids long. Germline V gene data show CDR1 as ENHRY and CDR2 as SYGVKD. In DNA, the CDR3 is TGTGCCATCAGTGAGTCGGGGCAACTAAACTATGGCTACACCTTC. It yields the protein CAISESGQLNYGYTF.

This clonotype occurred many times. This chain uses TRBV4-1 with TRBJ2-1; 7 nucleotides line up with TRBD1. In germline, CDR1 is MGHRA, CDR2 YSYEKL. V dropped 3 bases and J dropped 6; count of bases not matched to a gene: 14. CDR3 length equals 17 residues. DNA for the CDR3: TGCGCCAGCAGCCAGGATAATACAGGGGTTGGAGTCAATGAGCAGTTCTTC. Encoded protein: CASSQDNTGVGVNEQFF.

Many counts were recorded for this clonotype. The rearrangement links TRBV3-1 to TRBJ2-7, with a weak D call TRBD2 (5 bases). CDR3 length: 14 residues. Germline V gives CDR1 LGHDT, CDR2 YNNKEL (reference sequence). The V end was cut by 0 bases, the J end by 7 bases, with 13 bases between. The CDR3 nucleotides read TGTGCCAGCAGCCAAGATCGGGAACGTTTTGAGCAGTACTTC. It specifies CASSQDRERFEQYF.

At least ten counts were recorded for this clonotype. The chain joins TRBV11-2 to TRBJ2-4; D gene uncertain. This CDR3 is 13 amino acids long. V gave up 1 base and J gave up 6 bases, with 7 bases separating them. Germline lookup yields CDR1 SGHAT and CDR2 FQNNGV. The CDR3 bases are TGTGCCAGCAGCTTAGGCCGTACAAACATTCAGTACTTC. Its translation: CASSLGRTNIQYF. Using reference TRBV11-2 and TRBJ2-4 for the parts outside the CDR3, the full variable domain is EAGVAQSPRYKIIEKRQSVAFWCNPISGHATLYWYQQILGQGPKLLIQFQNNGVVDDSQLPKDRFSAERLKGVDSTLKIQPAKLEDSAVYLCASSLGRTNIQYFGAGTRLSVL.

This clonotype was seen at least ten times. V usage is TRBV6-5 and J usage is TRBJ1-2; D unresolved. The V end lost 5 bases, the J end lost 4 bases, and 11 bases lay between the germline ends. This CDR3 region has 13 residues. CDR1 is MNHEY, CDR2 SVGAGI, per germline. The CDR3 DNA is TGTGCCAGCAGTGTGACACCTATCTATGGCTACACCTTC. As protein: CASSVTPIYGYTF.

The table lists this clonotype with many counts. The V call is TRBV4-1, the J call TRBJ1-4, with 8 bases lining up with TRBD1. Germline V CDR1 and CDR2: MGHRA, YSYEKL. CDR3 length equals 20 residues. Germline trimming cut 2 bases from V and 4 bases from J; bases unmatched to any gene: 18. In DNA, the CDR3 is TGCGCCAGCAGCCAAAAAGTCATTGTTGGGACAGGTTCACTTAATGAAAAACTGTTTTTT. This sequence encodes CASSQKVIVGTGSLNEKLFF.

This clonotype was counted at least ten times. V gene TRBV6-5 combines with J gene TRBJ1-2; possible D gene TRBD1, 6 bases. The length of the CDR3 is 15 residues. CDR1 is MNHEY and CDR2 is SVGAGI in the germline V gene. The V and J ends lost 1 base and 8 bases respectively, with 17 bases between them. For the CDR3, the DNA is TGTGCCAGCAGTTACTGGGGGGCGAGAATGGGCGGCTACACCTTC. Protein product: CASSYWGARMGGYTF.

Comments on this clonotype: Because it lacks the conserved phenylalanine or tryptophan at the end, this CDR3 is likely a read error. This chain connects TRBV4-1 to TRBJ1-1, with a weak D call TRBD1 (5 bases). V was clipped by 1 base and J by 0 bases, with 9 bases between them. In germline, CDR1 is MGHRA, CDR2 YSYEKL. The CDR3 length is 15 residues. The CDR3 nucleotides are TGCGCCAGCAGCCAAGTTTCGGGGGTGAACACTGAAGCTTTCCTT. Protein sequence: CASSQVSGVNTEAFL.

A remark on this clonotype: The CDR3 ends on some other residue instead of the conserved phenylalanine or tryptophan, so this is likely a read error. The J gene is TRBJ2-2, the V gene TRBV19; possibly TRBD1 or TRBD2 for D (6 bases each). Germline lookup yields CDR1 LNHDA and CDR2 SQIVND (reference sequence). The CDR3 contains 15 residues. The CDR3 bases are TGTCCCAGTTGGGCCGGGGGCCCAAACACCGGGGAGCTGTTTTCT. Residues: CPSWAGGPNTGELFS.

This clonotype has a count of ten or more. The rearrangement links TRBV28 to TRBJ2-1; 10 bases match TRBD2. Germline-derived CDR1 and CDR2 are MDHEN and SYDVKM. CDR3 length equals 15 residues. Trimming cost V 3 bases and J 6 bases; bases outside gene matches: 5. In nucleotides, the CDR3 is TGTGCCAGCAGTTTTATAAGCGGGAGGGCCAATGAGCAGTTCTTC. It specifies CASSFISGRANEQFF.

Ten or more counts support this clonotype. The chain employs TRBV6-6 and TRBJ1-3, with D unclear. The CDR3 has 15 residues. Germline CDR1 MNHNY, CDR2 SVGAGI (reference sequence). The ends were cut back, 5 bases at V and 6 bases at J, with 17 bases in the middle. The CDR3 DNA is TGTGCCAGCAGTCCCCACGGCGAGGGCAAAAACACCATATATTTT. It is translated as CASSPHGEGKNTIYF.

On this clonotype itself: Just one base apart from a much larger clone, this may be a read error. This chain uses TRBV6-2 or TRBV6-3 with TRBJ2-7; D is unclear. In germline, CDR1 is MNHEY, CDR2 SVGEGT. This CDR3 region has 17 residues. CDR3 in amino acids: CAGSYGIGRRSPYEQYF. CDR3 in DNA: TGTGCCGGCAGTTACGGTATTGGTCGGCGCTCCCCTTACGAGCAGTACTTC.

Ten or more counts support this clonotype. The chain is built from TRBV20-1 and TRBJ2-5, with 10 bases lining up with TRBD1. The J segment lost 5 bases and the V segment lost 6 bases, leaving 6 bases of the junction unmatched. The germline gives CDR1 DFQATT, CDR2 SNEGSKA (reference sequence). This CDR3 has 13 residues. CDR3 in amino acids: CSAPDRGDETQYF. As DNA, the CDR3 is TGCAGTGCCCCGGACAGGGGGGATGAGACCCAGTACTTC.